Sequencing of this T cell receptor beta chain was carried out in a study of tumor and adjacent non-tumor tissue in lung cancer. Turning to this clonotype: At one end, the junction sequence differs from germline, possibly due to a read error.

This sample's RNA came from whole unsorted tissue. This non-tumor lung sample came from over 3 cm beyond the tumor edge. The CDR3 spans 16 residues. Per the germline V gene, CDR1 is LGHNA and CDR2 is YNFKEQ. A modified ARM-PCR protocol with three rounds of nested PCR amplified TCRbeta. TCRdb fed the multiplex PCR reads into MiXCR, producing one record per CDR3 protein. Among under 80,000 distinct CDR3 sequences listed, 76% were seen once. The sequenced sample consisted of distant non-tumor lung tissue. This chain connects TRBV4-2 to TRBJ1-1; 7 bases are a match to TRBD1. The clonotype was recovered from a man aged 55 to 70 with non-small cell lung cancer. CDR3 residues: CASSPPLGTVNIEAIF. The CDR3 nucleotides read TGTGCCAGCAGCCCGCCCTTAGGGACAGTGAACATTGAGGCTATCTTT.